The sequence of this TCR beta chain was determined in a study of blood T cell repertoires in COVID-19 (dated by TCRdb to 2020 to 2021). At the level of the whole study: Collaborator samples came from the United States, Italy and Spain and covered acute and convalescent phases of COVID-19. The prospective study material was composed of cDNA or gDNA derived from T cells, B-cell-depleted T cells, or PBMCs. Deeply sampled blood TCRbeta repertoires from subjects exposed to, actively infected with, or recovered from COVID-19 were included in the dataset. The repertoires were made available in a free public database intended to serve as a resource for research on the immune response to SARS-CoV-2. The samples were drawn from the first 160 participants of the ongoing ImmuneRACE study and from under 1,500 subjects provided by 6 global collaborators. The sample metadata nearly always contained a de-identified subject ID, COVID-19 status, age in years and sex. Where available, HLA class I and class II types were obtained from metadata supplied by the sample provider rather than from assay-based typing.

Whole blood was collected in K2EDTA tubes by collaborating institutions according to the institutions' own protocols. For TCRbeta analysis, collaborators shipped samples in one of three forms: frozen whole blood, isolated PBMCs, or DNA extracted from either of those sample types. Points on this clone: There is no known antigen for this receptor. No base quality values were provided; no much bigger clone lies one nucleotide off.

The CDR3 starts with the cysteine, ends with the phenylalanine, and has 14 residues. CDR3 DNA is the only sequence kept; it has 42 bases, read in frame from the first base. V and J lose 4 bases and 5 bases, and a span of 15 bases separates them. Taken from the germline V gene, the CDR1 and CDR2 loops are SGDLS and YYNGEE. General conclusions and limits of the study: How much clinical and demographic metadata was included differed by source and by participant, and the metadata was provided uncurated.

TCRbeta CDR3 regions were amplified from genomic DNA using the immunoSEQ Assay, a bias-controlled multiplex PCR. The authors' analysis ran thus. The number of nucleated cells in each sample was estimated from the amplification of reference gene primers within the assay. To quantify the absolute abundance of each unique TCRbeta CDR3 rearrangement, sequence reads were collapsed and filtered. For each sample, productive Simpson clonality was calculated as the square root of Simpson's diversity index across productive rearrangements. TCRdb holds this immuneACCESS table with in-frame rearrangements only. Some clones are missing; in checked studies, unresolved V genes explain under half, and the rest has no known cause. The V and J calls and clone size come from that table; D and trimming were worked out from the DNA. Counted in this sample were 93,000 or so clones; 70% to 90% of them appeared once. The ten biggest clones cover approximately 3% of the sample.

The receptor comes from a man between 50 and 59 years old in a cohort sampled during active COVID-19. Recombination linked TRBV9 to TRBJ1-1; TRBD1 is a possible D gene, resting on 6 matching bases. The specimen was peripheral blood. For the CDR3, the sequence is CASSPRGGGTEAFF. The nucleotide sequence reads as follows: TGTGCCAGCAGCCCCCGCGGGGGCGGGACTGAAGCTTTCTTT. The full variable domain, with segments outside the CDR3 supplied by the reference TRBV9 and TRBJ1-1 proteins, appears as DSGVTQTPKHLITATGQRVTLRCSPRSGDLSVYWYQQSLDQGLQFLIQYYNGEERAKGNILERFSAQQFPDLHSELNLSSLELGDSALYFCASSPRGGGTEAFFGQGTRLTVV.